This passage covers 30 T cell receptor beta chains from one sample sequenced in a study of shared clonotypes between healthy human individuals. CD45RO-negative cells were positively selected for CCR7, leaving out terminally differentiated effector memory CD45RA+ cells. Some clones are missing from TCRdb's copy, which holds only in-frame ones; the method was immunoSEQ multiplex PCR. The sample lists 450,000 to 700,000 clones, around 95% occurring once. Sequencing was done on a sample of naive CD8+ T cells sorted from blood. The receptors here all came from a woman in her twenties or thirties in good health.

The chain employs TRBV28 and TRBJ2-7; 10 bases map to TRBD2. Trimming cost V 2 bases and J 5 bases; bases outside gene matches: 9. Germline V gene data show CDR1 as MDHEN and CDR2 as SYDVKM. The CDR3 loop spans 16 amino acids. CDR3 in DNA: TGTGCCAGCAGTTTACTGTCTAGCGGGAGTCGGCACGAGCAGTACTTC. Amino acid sequence: CASSLLSSGSRHEQYF.

This chain uses TRBV29-1 with TRBJ2-1; D is unresolved. Trimming removed 4 bases from V and 15 bases from J, with 13 bases in between. Germline V gene data show CDR1 as SQVTM and CDR2 as ANQGSEA. There are 10 residues in the CDR3. This CDR3 reads CSVGTKPSFF. In nucleotides, the CDR3 is TGCAGCGTTGGGACCAAACCATCGTTCTTC.

The rearrangement uses TRBV27 and TRBJ2-2; 11 bases match TRBD2. Trimming cost V 5 bases and J 8 bases; bases outside gene matches: 7. Germline V gene lookup returns CDR1 MNHEY and CDR2 SMNVEV (reference sequence). This CDR3 has 15 residues. The CDR3 reads CASSAGTSGMGELFF. Here the CDR3 DNA reads TGTGCCAGCAGTGCCGGGACTAGCGGAATGGGGGAGCTGTTTTTT.

This clone was seen just once. The J gene is TRBJ1-4, the V gene TRBV28; D gene uncertain. This CDR3 has 13 amino acids. Trimming pared 7 bases from V and 7 bases from J, leaving 13 bases between. CDR1 is MDHEN and CDR2 is SYDVKM in the germline V gene. CDR3 nucleotides: TGTGCCAGCATGTCGTTCGGGAGTGAAAAACTGTTTTTT. It encodes CASMSFGSEKLFF.

Notes on this clone: The same CDR3 is also encoded by other DNA sequences in this sample. This rearrangement joins TRBV5-6 to TRBJ2-1; D might be TRBD1 (6 bases). Germline CDR1 and CDR2: SGHDT and YYEEEE. V was shortened by 0 bases and J by 7 bases, with 8 bases between the two germline ends. The CDR3 sequence is 13 residues long. The CDR3 bases are TGTGCCAGCAGCTTGGCCAGGGGAAATGAGCAGTTCTTC. Protein: CASSLARGNEQFF.

The chain has TRBV6-6 and TRBJ2-3; D is uncertain. Germline V gene sequence: CDR1 MNHNY, CDR2 SVGAGI (reference sequence). V lost 6 bases to trimming and J lost 3 bases, with 10 bases between them. The CDR3 runs to 13 residues. CDR3 DNA sequence: TGTGCCAGCAGCTCTCGGGTGACAGATACGCAGTATTTT. It specifies CASSSRVTDTQYF.

Comment on this clone: The junction departs from germline at one end; a sequencing error may be responsible. This sample also contains other DNA sequences that code for the same CDR3. This chain uses TRBV20-1 with TRBJ2-7, with no clear D. Germline CDR1 is DFQATT and CDR2 is SNEGSKA (reference sequence). There are 10 residues in the CDR3. This CDR3 reads CSARDYEQYF. The CDR3 DNA is TGCAGTGCCAGAGACTACGAGCAGTACTTC.

The CDR3 sequence is CASYKAGKENTEAFF. The CDR3 bases are TGTGCCAGCTACAAAGCAGGGAAGGAGAACACTGAAGCTTTCTTT. The chain couples TRBV2 to TRBJ1-1, with D possibly TRBD1 on 5 matching bases. V shed 8 bases and J shed 1 base, with 17 bases lying between them. Germline loops: CDR1 SNHLY, CDR2 FYNNEI. The CDR3 is 15 residues long.

The chain links TRBV28 to TRBJ2-1; 9 bases align to TRBD1. Trimming at V came to 4 bases and at J to 3 bases, leaving 10 bases not matched to a gene. Germline loops: CDR1 MDHEN, CDR2 SYDVKM. This CDR3 contains 17 residues. The CDR3 reads CASSWGRGQGNYNEQFF. DNA of the CDR3: TGTGCCAGCAGTTGGGGGAGGGGACAGGGTAACTACAATGAGCAGTTCTTC. Variable domain in full (rest from reference TRBV28 and TRBJ2-1): DVKVTQSSRYLVKRTGEKVFLECVQDMDHENMFWYRQDPGLGLRLIYFSYDVKMKEKGDIPEGYSVSREKKERFSLILESASTNQTSMYLCASSWGRGQGNYNEQFFGPGTRLTVL.

The chain carries TRBV29-1 and TRBJ2-5; 7 positions match TRBD2. The DNA end favors TRBJ2-7, so the J call may be wrong. The CDR3 length is 12 residues. Germline CDR1 is SQVTM and CDR2 is ANQGSEA. The CDR3 loop reads CSAWGGKDEQYF. Written as DNA, the CDR3 is TGCAGCGCGTGGGGGGGGAAGGACGAGCAGTACTTC.

This sequence joins TRBV9 and TRBJ2-3; 8 bases agree with TRBD2. Trimming removed 1 base from V and 4 bases from J; junction bases left unmatched: 8. The CDR3 has 16 amino acids. Germline CDR1 SGDLS, CDR2 YYNGEE. CDR3 in DNA: TGTGCCAGCAGCGTATCAGGACTAGCCGGTCCAGATACGCAGTATTTT. Encoded protein: CASSVSGLAGPDTQYF.

This clone was seen once. The chain combines TRBV2 with TRBJ1-5; D uncertain. Trimming cost V 6 bases and J 3 bases, with 21 bases left between them. The germline V gene encodes CDR1 SNHLY and CDR2 FYNNEI. The CDR3 runs 17 residues. The CDR3 region has the DNA TGTGCCAGCAGGACGACCACAGCCCTGTGGGACAATCAGCCCCAGCATTTT. Translation: CASRTTTALWDNQPQHF.

The chain uses TRBV9 and TRBJ2-1, with TRBD1 identical over 7 bases. CDR1 is SGDLS, CDR2 YYNGEE, per germline. V lost 4 bases, J lost 5 bases, and 6 bases stayed unmatched. This CDR3 has 14 residues. The DNA of the CDR3 is TGTGCCAGCAGCTGGGGACAGCGTAACAATGAGCAGTTCTTC. Translation: CASSWGQRNNEQFF.

The J gene is TRBJ2-7, the V gene TRBV7-6, with D possibly matching TRBD1 (6 bases). The V gene lost 4 bases and the J gene lost 2 bases, with 15 bases spanning the gap. The CDR3 consists of 15 residues. Germline assignment: CDR1 SGHVS and CDR2 FNYEAQ. CDR3 sequence: CASSSLPDSAYEQYF. CDR3 in DNA: TGTGCCAGCAGCTCGTTACCGGACAGTGCCTACGAGCAGTACTTC. The full variable domain, with the rest looked up from reference TRBV7-6 and TRBJ2-7, is GAGVSQSPRYKVTKRGQDVALRCDPISGHVSLYWYRQALGQGPEFLTYFNYEAQQDKSGLPNDRFSAERPEGSISTLTIQRTEQRDSAMYRCASSSLPDSAYEQYFGPGTRLTVT.

J is TRBJ2-1 and V is TRBV9; D remains ambiguous. The CDR3 runs to 16 residues. The germline V and J ends were trimmed by 0 bases and 4 bases, with 14 bases remaining between them. The V gene's germline CDR1 is SGDLS and CDR2 YYNGEE. CDR3 DNA: TGTGCCAGCAGCGTAGGTCTGGGATTCATGTACAATGAGCAGTTCTTC. This encodes CASSVGLGFMYNEQFF.

Remarks on this clone: The same CDR3 also results from other DNA sequences found in this sample. The chain recombines TRBV5-6 with TRBJ2-1, with D possibly TRBD2 on 6 matching bases. V was shortened by 3 bases and J by 5 bases, with 6 bases between the two germline ends. Germline CDR1 is SGHDT and CDR2 is YYEEEE. This CDR3 region has 12 residues. The CDR3 DNA reads as TGTGCCAGCAGCTGGGGGGACAATGAGCAGTTCTTC. Encoded protein: CASSWGDNEQFF.

The rearrangement uses TRBV5-6 and TRBJ1-2, with TRBD1 as a possible D gene (6 bases). CDR3 length equals 14 residues. The ends were cut back, 0 bases at V and 5 bases at J, with 11 bases in the middle. Germline V gives CDR1 SGHDT, CDR2 YYEEEE. This chain's CDR3 is CASSLDREGYGYTF. In nucleotides, the CDR3 is TGTGCCAGCAGCTTGGACAGGGAGGGATATGGCTACACCTTC.

This rearrangement joins TRBV28 to TRBJ2-7; possibly TRBD2 for D (5 bases). Per the germline V gene, CDR1 is MDHEN and CDR2 is SYDVKM. The CDR3 runs 15 residues. Trimming left V 5 bases short and J 4 bases short, with 18 bases between. CDR3 amino acids: CASSLNLGLFYEQYF. CDR3 sequence (DNA): TGTGCCAGCAGTCTCAACCTCGGACTTTTTTACGAGCAGTACTTC.

This clone is a singleton in its sample. The rearrangement joins TRBV11-2 to TRBJ2-5; D gene unclear. The CDR3 is made up of 14 amino acids. Germline V gene sequence: CDR1 SGHAT, CDR2 FQNNGV. The V end lost 0 bases, the J end lost 5 bases, and 10 bases lay between the germline ends. This CDR3 reads CASSLEWGGETQYF. In DNA form, the CDR3 reads TGTGCCAGCAGCTTAGAATGGGGTGGGGAGACCCAGTACTTC.

This clone occurred once. The rearrangement joins TRBV2 to TRBJ1-4, with 9 bases lining up with TRBD1. This CDR3 comprises 14 residues. Trimming took 6 bases from V and 8 from J; bases not matched to a gene: 7. CDR1 and CDR2 (germline): SNHLY, FYNNEI. This CDR3 is CASRDGTGREKLFF. In nucleotides, the CDR3 is TGTGCCAGCAGGGACGGGACAGGGAGAGAAAAACTGTTTTTT.

This clone was detected only once. The gene calls are TRBV4-1 and TRBJ1-1; TRBD1 is a possible D gene (6 bases). This CDR3 spans 16 amino acids. Germline CDR1 reads MGHRA; CDR2 reads YSYEKL. The V end was cut by 5 bases, the J end by 2 bases, with 18 bases between. The CDR3 sequence: CASSTQGRGINTEAFF. The CDR3 DNA reads as TGCGCCAGCAGCACTCAGGGGCGCGGTATTAACACTGAAGCTTTCTTT.

Comments on this clone: Relative to the germline gene, one junction end is altered; a read error may explain this. The J gene is TRBJ2-7, the V gene TRBV5-3; D not certain. TRBV5-3 carries the ORF label, with uncertain function. The CDR3 contains 12 residues. Written as DNA, the CDR3 is TGTGCCAGCAGCTTGGTCAACTACGAGCAGTACTTC. It encodes CASSLVNYEQYF.

This clone has just one count. The gene calls are TRBV7-8 and TRBJ1-3; D is perhaps TRBD1 (5 bases). V lost 5 bases to trimming and J lost 0 bases, with 11 bases between them. Germline V gene data show CDR1 as SGHVS and CDR2 as FQNEAQ. There are 15 residues in the CDR3. The CDR3 is CASSLGTASGNTIYF. The CDR3 DNA sequence: TGTGCCAGCAGCCTCGGGACGGCCTCTGGAAACACCATATATTTT.

The chain recombines TRBV30 with TRBJ1-3; a possible D gene is TRBD1 (6 bases). The CDR3 totals 16 residues. Germline V gene sequence: CDR1 GTSNPN, CDR2 SVGIG (reference sequence). V dropped 1 base and J dropped 0 bases, with 13 bases sitting between them. CDR3 nucleotides: TGTGCCTGGAGTGGAGGACAGCGACACTCTGGAAACACCATATATTTT. Translation gives CAWSGGQRHSGNTIYF.

This sequence joins TRBV19 and TRBJ2-1; TRBD2 is a possible D gene (6 bases). Germline V gene sequence: CDR1 LNHDA, CDR2 SQIVND (reference sequence). The CDR3 is 14 amino acids. V was trimmed by 9 bases and J by 10 bases, leaving 22 bases between them. Here the CDR3 DNA reads TGTGCCAGCTGCGGCCTCGGCGGGACTGGAGAGCAGTTCTTC. Protein: CASCGLGGTGEQFF.

The genes are TRBV2 and TRBJ1-3; D might be TRBD1 (5 bases). This CDR3 spans 12 amino acids. Germline V CDR1 and CDR2: SNHLY, FYNNEI. V gave up 6 bases and J gave up 4 bases, with 7 bases separating them. CDR3: CASRGEGNTIYF. CDR3 sequence (DNA): TGTGCCAGCAGAGGGGAAGGAAACACCATATATTTT.

J is TRBJ2-7 and V is TRBV29-1; weak D call: TRBD2 (6 bases). The V end was cut by 5 bases, the J end by 5 bases, with 22 bases between. CDR3 length: 15 amino acids. CDR1 and CDR2 from the germline V gene are SQVTM and ANQGSEA. CDR3 region: CSVQSPSSVEDEQYF. The CDR3 nucleotides read TGCAGCGTTCAAAGCCCCTCTAGCGTAGAGGACGAGCAGTACTTC.

The table lists this clone with a count of one. The chain employs TRBV5-1 and TRBJ1-1; 8 positions agree with TRBD1. J was trimmed by 4 bases and V by 1 base; bases with no gene match: 3. Germline V gene sequence: CDR1 SGHRS, CDR2 YFSETQ. The CDR3 contains 14 residues. CDR3 in DNA: TGCGCCAGCAGCTTGACTACAGGGGGCACTGAAGCTTTCTTT. Translating gives CASSLTTGGTEAFF.

This sequence joins TRBV27 and TRBJ2-7; TRBD1 agrees at 8 bases. CDR3 length equals 13 residues. Per the germline V gene, CDR1 is MNHEY and CDR2 is SMNVEV (reference sequence). J lost 3 bases, V lost 6 bases, and 4 bases had no gene match. The CDR3 DNA is TGTGCCAGCAGAGGACAGGGCTTCTACGAGCAGTACTTC. Its translation: CASRGQGFYEQYF.

The chain employs TRBV11-3 and TRBJ1-1; possibly TRBD1 for D (6 bases). The V gene's germline CDR1 is SGHNT and CDR2 YENEEA. Trimming left V 5 bases short and J 1 base short, with 11 bases between. The CDR3 spans 14 residues. DNA for the CDR3: TGTGCCAGCAGCGAGGGACATCCGAACACTGAAGCTTTCTTT. Residues: CASSEGHPNTEAFF.